This paragraph reports one TCR beta chain. Germline V gene data show CDR1 as SGHVS and CDR2 as FQNEAQ. V lost 3 bases to trimming and J lost 4 bases; unmatched junction nucleotides: 2. The CDR3 contains 14 residues. The data stem from a study of T cells in Graves' hyperthyroidism and ophthalmopathy. Study-level information: Peripheral blood was obtained at initial diagnosis, preceding any treatment.

RNA transcripts gave rise to amplified TCR beta CDR3 regions. Researchers ran a first-round RT-PCR on the TCR CDR3 using the HTBI primer set. Each CDR3 protein is one row after TCRdb ran MiXCR on the multiplex PCR reads. Of 360,000 or so distinct CDR3 sequences in the sample, 18% were seen once. This TCR came from a woman aged 35 to 49 with Graves' ophthalmopathy. V is TRBV7-8 and J is TRBJ2-5; 10 bases map to TRBD1. Sequences were obtained from blood. The CDR3 protein is CASSFWTGGETQYF. CDR3 bases: TGTGCCAGCAGCTTCTGGACAGGGGGAGAGACCCAGTACTTC.